Listed here is a single T cell receptor (beta chain). The run of the v3.0 immunoSEQ assay was at survey level. Each sample had sequencing targeting about 40,000-55,000 T-cell genomes. Assay used: immunoSEQ multiplex PCR; TCRdb lists only in-frame clones, some missing. The sample includes about 25,000 clones, about 80% of them seen just once. The samples, holding roughly 0.85-10 million cryopreserved PBMC, were thawed before DNA extraction was carried out. The data derive from a study of long-term antiretroviral therapy in people with HIV. The sequences come from unsorted PBMCs, collected 1.1 years before starting antiretroviral therapy. This clonotype was obtained from a woman in her 40s with HIV.

The CDR3 loop reads CASSDFDGNNEQFF. The CDR3 region has the DNA TGCGCCAGCAGTGACTTCGACGGTAACAATGAGCAGTTCTTC. The rearrangement joins TRBV10-1 to TRBJ2-1; no clear D. The germline CDR1 and CDR2 sequences are WNHNN and SYGVQD (reference sequence). Trimming took 3 bases from V and 5 from J, leaving 11 bases between them. CDR3 length: 14 residues.